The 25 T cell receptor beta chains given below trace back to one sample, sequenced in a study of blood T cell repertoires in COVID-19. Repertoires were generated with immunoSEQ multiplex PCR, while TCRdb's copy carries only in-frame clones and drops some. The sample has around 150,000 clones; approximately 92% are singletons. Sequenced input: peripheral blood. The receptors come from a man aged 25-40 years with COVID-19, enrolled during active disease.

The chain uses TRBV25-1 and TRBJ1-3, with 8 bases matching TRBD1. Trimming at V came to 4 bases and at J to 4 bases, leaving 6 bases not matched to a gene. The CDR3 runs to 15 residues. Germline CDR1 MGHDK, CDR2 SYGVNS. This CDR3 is CASSAWTGFGNTIYF. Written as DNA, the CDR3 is TGTGCCAGCAGTGCCTGGACAGGGTTCGGAAACACCATATATTTT.

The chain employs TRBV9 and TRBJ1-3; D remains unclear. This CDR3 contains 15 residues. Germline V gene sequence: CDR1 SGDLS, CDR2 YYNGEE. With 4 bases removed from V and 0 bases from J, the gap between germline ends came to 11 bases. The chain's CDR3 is CASSRDPASGNTIYF. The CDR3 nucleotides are TGTGCCAGCAGCCGGGATCCAGCCTCTGGAAACACCATATATTTT.

The CDR3 bases are TGTGCCAGCAGTGATTGGGGGAGGTCCTACGAGCAGTACTTC. Its translation is CASSDWGRSYEQYF. This chain connects TRBV6-1 to TRBJ2-7; TRBD2 might be the D (6 bases). The germline V gene has CDR1 MNHNS and CDR2 SASEGT. The CDR3 covers 14 residues. With 3 bases removed from V and 1 base from J, the gap between germline ends came to 10 bases.

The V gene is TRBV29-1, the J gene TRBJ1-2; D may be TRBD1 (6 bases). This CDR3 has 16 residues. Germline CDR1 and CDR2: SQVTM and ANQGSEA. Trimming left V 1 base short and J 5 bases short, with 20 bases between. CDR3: CSVEGYRESFWYGYTF. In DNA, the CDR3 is TGCAGCGTTGAAGGATACAGGGAGAGCTTTTGGTATGGCTACACCTTC. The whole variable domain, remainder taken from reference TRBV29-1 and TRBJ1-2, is SAVISQKPSRDICQRGTSLTIQCQVDSQVTMMFWYRQQPGQSLTLIATANQGSEATYESGFVIDKFPISRPNLTFSTLTVSNMSPEDSSIYLCSVEGYRESFWYGYTFGSGTRLTVV.

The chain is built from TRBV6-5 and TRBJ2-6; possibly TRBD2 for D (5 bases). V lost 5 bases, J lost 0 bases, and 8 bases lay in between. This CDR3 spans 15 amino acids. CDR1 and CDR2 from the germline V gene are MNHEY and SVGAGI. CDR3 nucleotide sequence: TGTGCCAGCAGTCGTGGGAGCTCTGGGGCCAACGTCCTGACTTTC. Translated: CASSRGSSGANVLTF.

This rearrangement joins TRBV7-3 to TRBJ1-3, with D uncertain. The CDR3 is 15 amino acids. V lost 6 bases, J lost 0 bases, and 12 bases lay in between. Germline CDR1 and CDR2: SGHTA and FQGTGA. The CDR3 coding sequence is TGTGCCAGCAGGCCGAATCTTAGCTCTGGAAACACCATATATTTT. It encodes CASRPNLSSGNTIYF.

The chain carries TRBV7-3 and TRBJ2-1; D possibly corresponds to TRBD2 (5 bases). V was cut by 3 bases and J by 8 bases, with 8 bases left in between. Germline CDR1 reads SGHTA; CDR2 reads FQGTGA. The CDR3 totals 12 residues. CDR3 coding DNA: TGTGCCAGCAGCTTTCCCGGGGATGAGCAGTTCTTC. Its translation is CASSFPGDEQFF.

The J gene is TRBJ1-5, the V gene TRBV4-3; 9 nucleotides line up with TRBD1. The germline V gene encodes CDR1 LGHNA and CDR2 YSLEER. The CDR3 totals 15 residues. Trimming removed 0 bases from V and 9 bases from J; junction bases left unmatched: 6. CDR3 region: CASSQDTGQGAPQHF. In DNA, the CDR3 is TGCGCCAGCAGCCAAGATACGGGACAGGGTGCGCCCCAGCATTTT.

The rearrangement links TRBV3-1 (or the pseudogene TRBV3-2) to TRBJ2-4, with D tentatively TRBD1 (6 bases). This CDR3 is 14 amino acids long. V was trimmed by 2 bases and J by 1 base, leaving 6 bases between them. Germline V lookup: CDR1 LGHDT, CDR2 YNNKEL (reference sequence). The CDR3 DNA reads TGTGCCAGCAGCCAAAGGGGGGCCAAAAACATTCAGTACTTC. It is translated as CASSQRGAKNIQYF.

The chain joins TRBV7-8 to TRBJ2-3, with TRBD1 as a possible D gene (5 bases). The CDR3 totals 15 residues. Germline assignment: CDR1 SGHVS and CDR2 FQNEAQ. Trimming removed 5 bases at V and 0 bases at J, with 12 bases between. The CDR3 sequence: CASSRQTHSTDTQYF. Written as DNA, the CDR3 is TGTGCCAGCAGCCGACAGACACATAGCACAGATACGCAGTATTTT.

The CDR3 DNA reads TGTGCCAGCAGTTCCCCCCGAGTGCCCTATGGCTACACCTTC. Translation gives CASSSPRVPYGYTF. The chain combines TRBV6-5 with TRBJ1-2; no reliable D call. The V gene's germline CDR1 is MNHEY and CDR2 SVGAGI. V was trimmed by 4 bases and J by 4 bases, leaving 13 bases between them. CDR3 length: 14 residues.

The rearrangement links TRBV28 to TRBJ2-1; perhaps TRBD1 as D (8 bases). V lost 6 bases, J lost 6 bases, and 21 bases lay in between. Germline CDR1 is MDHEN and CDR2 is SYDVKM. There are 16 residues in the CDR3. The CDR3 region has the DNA TGTGCCAGCAGCCATTACAGGGGGGAGGGCCCCAATGAGCAGTTCTTC. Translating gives CASSHYRGEGPNEQFF.

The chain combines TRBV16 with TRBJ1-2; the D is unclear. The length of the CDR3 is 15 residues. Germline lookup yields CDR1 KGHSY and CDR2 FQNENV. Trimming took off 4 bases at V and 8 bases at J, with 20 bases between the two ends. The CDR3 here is CASSPPLNGVSGYTF. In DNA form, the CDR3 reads TGTGCCAGCAGCCCTCCGTTAAACGGGGTATCCGGCTACACCTTC.

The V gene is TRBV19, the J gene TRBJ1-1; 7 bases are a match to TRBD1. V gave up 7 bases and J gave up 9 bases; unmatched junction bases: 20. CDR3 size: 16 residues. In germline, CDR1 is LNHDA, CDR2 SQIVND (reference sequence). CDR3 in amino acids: CASNRGQDTTWVKAFF. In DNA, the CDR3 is TGTGCCAGTAACAGGGGCCAGGACACTACATGGGTTAAAGCTTTCTTT.

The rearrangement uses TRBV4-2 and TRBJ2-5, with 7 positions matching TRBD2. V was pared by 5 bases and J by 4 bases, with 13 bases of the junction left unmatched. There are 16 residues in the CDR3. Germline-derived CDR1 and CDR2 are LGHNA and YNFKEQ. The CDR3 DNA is TGTGCCAGCAGCGGCAGCGGGGTGTCTTTGGGAGAGACCCAGTACTTC. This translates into CASSGSGVSLGETQYF.

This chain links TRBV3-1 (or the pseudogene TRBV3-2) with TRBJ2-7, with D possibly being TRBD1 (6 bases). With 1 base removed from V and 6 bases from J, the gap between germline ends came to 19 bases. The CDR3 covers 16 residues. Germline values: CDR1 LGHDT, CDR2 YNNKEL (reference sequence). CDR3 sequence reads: CASSQGGRGQRSEQYF. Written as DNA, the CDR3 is TGTGCCAGCAGCCAAGGGGGCCGAGGACAGCGTAGCGAGCAGTACTTC.

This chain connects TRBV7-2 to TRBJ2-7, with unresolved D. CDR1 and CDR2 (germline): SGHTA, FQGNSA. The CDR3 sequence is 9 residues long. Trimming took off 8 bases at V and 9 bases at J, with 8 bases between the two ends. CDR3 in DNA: TGTGCCAGCCCCCCCGGGCAGTACTTC. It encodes CASPPGQYF.

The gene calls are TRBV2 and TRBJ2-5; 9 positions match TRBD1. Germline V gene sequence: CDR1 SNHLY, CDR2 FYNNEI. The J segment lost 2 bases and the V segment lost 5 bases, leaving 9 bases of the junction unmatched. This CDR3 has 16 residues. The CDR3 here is CASSLDRGRLQETQYF. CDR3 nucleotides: TGTGCCAGCAGTCTGGACAGGGGACGCCTTCAAGAGACCCAGTACTTC.

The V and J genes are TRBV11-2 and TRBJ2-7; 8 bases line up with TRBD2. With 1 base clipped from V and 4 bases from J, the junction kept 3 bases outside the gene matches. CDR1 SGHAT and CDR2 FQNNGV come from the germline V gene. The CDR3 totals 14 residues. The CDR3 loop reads CASSLGSGGYEQYF. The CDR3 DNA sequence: TGTGCCAGCAGCTTAGGAAGCGGGGGTTACGAGCAGTACTTC.

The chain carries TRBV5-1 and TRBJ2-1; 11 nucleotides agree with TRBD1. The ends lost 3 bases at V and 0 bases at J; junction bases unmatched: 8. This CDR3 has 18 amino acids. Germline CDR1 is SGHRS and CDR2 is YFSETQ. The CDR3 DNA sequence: TGCGCCAGCAGCTATTGGACAGGGGGCCGAATCTCCTACAATGAGCAGTTCTTC. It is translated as CASSYWTGGRISYNEQFF.

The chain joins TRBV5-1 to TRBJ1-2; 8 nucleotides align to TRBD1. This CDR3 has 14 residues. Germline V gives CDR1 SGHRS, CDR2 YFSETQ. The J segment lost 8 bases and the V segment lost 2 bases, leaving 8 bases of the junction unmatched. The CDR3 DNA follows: TGCGCCAGCAGCTTTGGACAGGGAAACTGGGGCTACACCTTC. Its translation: CASSFGQGNWGYTF. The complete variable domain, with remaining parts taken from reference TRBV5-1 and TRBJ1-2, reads KAGVTQTPRYLIKTRGQQVTLSCSPISGHRSVSWYQQTPGQGLQFLFEYFSETQRNKGNFPGRFSGRQFSNSRSEMNVSTLELGDSALYLCASSFGQGNWGYTFGSGTRLTVV.

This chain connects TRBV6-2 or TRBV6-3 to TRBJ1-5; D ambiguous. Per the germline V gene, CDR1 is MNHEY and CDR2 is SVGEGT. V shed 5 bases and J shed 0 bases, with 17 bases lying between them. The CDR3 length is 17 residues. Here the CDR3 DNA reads TGTGCCAGCAGTCAACGGTCCTGGGAGTATAGCAATCAGCCCCAGCATTTT. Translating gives CASSQRSWEYSNQPQHF.

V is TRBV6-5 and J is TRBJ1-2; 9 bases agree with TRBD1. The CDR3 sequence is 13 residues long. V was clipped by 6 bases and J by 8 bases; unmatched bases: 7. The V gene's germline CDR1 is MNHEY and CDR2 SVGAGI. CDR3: CASSRGQGGGYTF. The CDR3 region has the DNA TGTGCCAGCAGCAGGGGACAGGGAGGGGGCTACACCTTC.

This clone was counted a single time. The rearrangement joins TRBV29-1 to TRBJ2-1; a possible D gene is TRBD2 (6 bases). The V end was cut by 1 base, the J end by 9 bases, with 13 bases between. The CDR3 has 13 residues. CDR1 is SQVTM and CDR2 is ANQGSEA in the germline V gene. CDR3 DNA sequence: TGCAGCGTTGAAGGTAACCTGCGGGGTGAGCAGTTCTTC. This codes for CSVEGNLRGEQFF.

DNA of the CDR3: TGTGCCAGCAGCTTAGGACAGGGGGCCTACTACAATGAGCAGTTCTTC. Its protein is CASSLGQGAYYNEQFF. This chain joins TRBV28 and TRBJ2-1; TRBD1 agrees at 11 bases. In germline, CDR1 is MDHEN, CDR2 SYDVKM. The junction had 7 bases not matched to a gene; V was cut back by 6 bases and J by 3 bases. The CDR3 contains 16 residues.